One and the same sample provided the 4 T cell receptor beta chains below, sequenced in a study of blood T cell repertoires in COVID-19. Here immunoSEQ multiplex PCR was the method, and the copy in TCRdb shows in-frame clones only, minus some. The repertoire includes 200,000 to 250,000 clones, roughly 80% of them detected once, and approximately 7.2% sits in the top ten. What was sequenced was peripheral blood. The receptor set was obtained from an older woman with acute or convalescent COVID-19.

V gene TRBV6-6 combines with J gene TRBJ1-6; the match to TRBD1 covers 8 bases. This CDR3 is 15 amino acids long. The V and J ends lost 7 bases and 5 bases, in that order; junction bases with no gene match: 7. The V gene's germline CDR1 is MNHNY and CDR2 SVGAGI (reference sequence). The CDR3 nucleotides are TGTGCCAGCAAGATACAGGGGGTCAATAATTCACCCCTCCACTTT. Translated: CASKIQGVNNSPLHF.

The chain has TRBV18 and TRBJ1-6; D not certain. The V gene's germline CDR1 is KGHSH and CDR2 LQKENI. The CDR3 runs 15 residues. Trimming took off 3 bases at V and 0 bases at J, with 6 bases between the two ends. DNA for the CDR3: TGTGCCAGCTCACCCGAGCTCTCCTATAATTCACCCCTCCACTTT. It encodes CASSPELSYNSPLHF.

This clone was recorded only once. The CDR3 DNA reads TGTGCCTGGAGTGTAAGCTCGGGTCAATCCCTCCACTTT. It translates to CAWSVSSGQSLHF. J is TRBJ1-6 and V is TRBV30; D call uncertain. Trimming took 0 bases from V and 14 from J, leaving 14 bases between them. This CDR3 has 13 residues. Germline values: CDR1 GTSNPN, CDR2 SVGIG (reference sequence).

The chain employs TRBV30 and TRBJ2-5, with 9 bases aligning to TRBD2. Germline-derived CDR1 and CDR2 are GTSNPN and SVGIG (reference sequence). CDR3 size: 14 residues. V dropped 2 bases and J dropped 7; count of bases not matched to a gene: 8. The CDR3 protein is CAWSRGGGAPTQYF. For the CDR3, the DNA is TGTGCCTGGAGTCGGGGCGGGGGGGCCCCGACCCAGTACTTC.